This is a list of T cell receptor beta chains from one sample in a study of sequential checkpoint blockade in melanoma. The protocol was immunoSEQ multiplex PCR, while the TCRdb copy is restricted to in-frame clones and leaves out a portion. The sample gives 20,000 to 25,000 clones, approximately 78% of which show up once; 11% is in the top ten. The sequences come from CD8+ T cells sorted from blood (inferred from file names), collected from a patient given nivolumab and ipilimumab in sequence. The source is a human donor with melanoma. Both conserved end residues are trimmed from each CDR3.

V: TRBV18
CDR3: ASSPPEGQETQY

V: TRBV13
CDR3: ASQQRTDRLNEKLF

V: TRBV7-2
CDR3: ASRELAGPYEQY

V: TRBV6-5
CDR3: ASSSNRGGTEAF

V: TRBV10-2
CDR3: ASSESAGVVYGYT

V: TRBV19
CDR3: ASSMQGFPGETQY

V: TRBV29-1
CDR3: SVEPRGGFYNEQF

V: TRBV6-5
CDR3: ASSATGNQPQH

V: TRBV29-1
CDR3: SVEGEPTRLYGYT

V: TRBV28
CDR3: ASSLGLLGYT

V: TRBV7-6
CDR3: ASSLLSRGNTEAF

V: TRBV5-6
CDR3: ASSPGQFSGANVLT

V: TRBV6-6
CDR3: ASTLTGQNGNTIY

V: TRBV30
CDR3: AWRAGGVYNEQF

V: TRBV19
CDR3: ASSRLGGGNTEAF

V: TRBV6-6
CDR3: ASSTGQGAEEQY

V: TRBV19
CDR3: ASKQLHSESLYGYT

V: TRBV15
CDR3: ATSRGPHDEQY

V: TRBV28
CDR3: ASSLITAGGNTIY

V: TRBV4-3
CDR3: ASSQAYPGAYEQY

V: TRBV11-2
CDR3: ASSLMRTAGNTIY

V: TRBV6-5
CDR3: ASSYSYGVGANVLT

V: TRBV2
CDR3: ASSEAPATGGAETQY

V: TRBV5-1
CDR3: ASSLSDPGEQY

V: TRBV30
CDR3: AWTKLPGGDTQY

V: TRBV27
CDR3: APHAISGSLVIYEQY

V: TRBV19
CDR3: ASSELAGGSNEQF

V: TRBV18
CDR3: ASSPPSAGPNEQF

V: TRBV25-1
CDR3: ASSEAQGAVGYT

V: TRBV27
CDR3: ASSSRTGKNEQY

V: TRBV18
CDR3: ASSPLAAAEAF

V: TRBV6-1
CDR3: ASSESGLSSYNSPLH

V: TRBV6-5
CDR3: ASSPTGVYGYT

V: TRBV19
CDR3: ASSPRGQYSNQPQH

V: TRBV10-3
CDR3: AISGGVNTEAF

V: TRBV2
CDR3: ASSERRGKGYT

V: TRBV18
CDR3: ASSPGTNGNQPQH

V: TRBV20-1
CDR3: SAAYTEAF

V: TRBV28
CDR3: ASSFQGAKNIQY

V: TRBV28
CDR3: ASSPTGRTEAF

V: TRBV5-6
CDR3: ASSFPDTGELF

V: TRBV2
CDR3: ASSVSADTQY

V: TRBV11-2
CDR3: ASSLDGTGLAIYEQY

V: TRBV11-3
CDR3: ASSFTGNTGELF

V: TRBV6-6
CDR3: ASSPQVSYGYT

V: TRBV29-1
CDR3: SVARGLGEKLF

V: TRBV2
CDR3: ASSFSSGANVLT

V: TRBV7-8
CDR3: ASSLVSSGTSTGELF

V: TRBV4-3
CDR3: ASSQGTVLTGELF

V: TRBV2
CDR3: ASREGTLPYNEQF

V: TRBV6-1
CDR3: ASRLALAINEQF

V: TRBV6-5
CDR3: ASGGPTRHGYT

V: TRBV7-2
CDR3: ASTGYSNADTQY

V: TRBV5-1
CDR3: ASSAGTSGIDEQF